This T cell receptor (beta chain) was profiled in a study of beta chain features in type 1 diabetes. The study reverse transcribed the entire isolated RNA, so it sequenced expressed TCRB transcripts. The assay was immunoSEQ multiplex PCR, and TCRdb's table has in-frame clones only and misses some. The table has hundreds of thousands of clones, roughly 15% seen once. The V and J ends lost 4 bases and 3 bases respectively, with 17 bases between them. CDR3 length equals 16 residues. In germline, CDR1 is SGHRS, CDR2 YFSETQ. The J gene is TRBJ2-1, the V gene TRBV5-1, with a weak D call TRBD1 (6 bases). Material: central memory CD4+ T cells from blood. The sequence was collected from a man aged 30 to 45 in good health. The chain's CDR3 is CASSVTSGVYYNEQFF. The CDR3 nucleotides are TGCGCCAGCAGCGTGACCTCAGGGGTCTACTACAATGAGCAGTTCTTC.